One and the same sample provided the 15 T cell receptor beta chains below, sequenced in a study of T-cell reconstitution after alpha-beta-depleted transplantation in children. TCRbeta library construction was performed incorporating unique molecular identifiers. TCRdb reprocessed the PCR reads with MiXCR, giving one entry per CDR3 protein. The table has about 300,000 distinct CDR3 sequences, 10% seen once. The sample here was PBMCs, taken before TCRalphabeta/CD19-depleted stem cell transplant. The receptors stem from a boy less than two years old with acute myeloid leukemia, due to receive a stem cell transplant.

This clonotype was observed many times. V gene TRBV25-1 combines with J gene TRBJ2-6; D is perhaps TRBD1 (6 bases). Trimming left V 1 base short and J 6 bases short, with 19 bases between. This CDR3 contains 18 residues. The V gene's germline CDR1 is MGHDK and CDR2 SYGVNS. In nucleotides, the CDR3 is TGTGCCAGCAGTGAATCAACAGGGTCCGCCTCTAAGGCCAACGTCCTGACTTTC. This translates into CASSESTGSASKANVLTF.

Many counts were recorded for this clonotype. CDR3 residues: CASGLRAMMGGQASEQYF. CDR3 nucleotides: TGTGCTAGTGGTTTAAGGGCGATGATGGGGGGGCAGGCAAGCGAGCAGTACTTC. The chain couples TRBV12-5 to TRBJ2-7; a weak D match, TRBD2 (7 bases). This CDR3 contains 18 residues. V was shortened by 3 bases and J by 6 bases, with 27 bases between the two germline ends. The germline CDR1 and CDR2 sequences are LGHNT and FRNRAP.

This clonotype was seen repeatedly, ten times or more. The genes are TRBV20-1 and TRBJ1-1, with 8 bases that match TRBD1. The CDR3 has 12 residues. Germline CDR1 and CDR2: DFQATT and SNEGSKA (reference sequence). Losses at the gene ends were 4 bases for V and 6 bases for J; bases not matched to a gene: 4. CDR3 in DNA: TGCAGTGCTACAGGGGGCATCGCTGAAGCTTTCTTT. Its protein product is CSATGGIAEAFF.

Points on this clonotype: A single base separates this from a much larger clone, so it may be a read error. The chain uses TRBV5-4 and TRBJ2-1, with D perhaps matching TRBD1 or TRBD2 (6 bases each). From germline, CDR1 is SGHNT and CDR2 YYREEE (reference sequence). Trimming took off 3 bases at V and 2 bases at J, with 12 bases between the two ends. The CDR3 loop spans 15 amino acids. This CDR3 is CASSSGAGAYNEQFF. In DNA form, the CDR3 reads TGTGCCAGCAGCTCGGGGGCAGGGGCCTACAATGAGCAGTTCTTC.

This clonotype was recorded many times. The genes are TRBV18 and TRBJ2-1, with D unclear. There are 12 residues in the CDR3. Trimming cost V 2 bases and J 6 bases, with 5 bases left between them. Germline values: CDR1 KGHSH, CDR2 LQKENI. CDR3 bases: TGTGCCAGCTCACCATTTCTCAATGAGCAGTTCTTC. Protein sequence: CASSPFLNEQFF.

In its sample, this clonotype was seen many times. The chain has TRBV7-8 and TRBJ2-2, with D possibly TRBD1 on 5 matching bases. Per germline, CDR1 SGHVS and CDR2 FQNEAQ. The CDR3 loop spans 14 amino acids. Trimming shortened V by 1 base and J by 5 bases, and 8 bases separated the two germline ends. DNA for the CDR3: TGTGCCAGCAGCTTAGATGGGGCAACCGGGGAGCTGTTTTTT. It codes for CASSLDGATGELFF.

This clonotype was recorded many times. This rearrangement joins TRBV10-3 to TRBJ2-5; 10 bases align to TRBD1. The CDR3 runs to 14 residues. Losses at the gene ends were 5 bases for V and 3 bases for J; bases not matched to a gene: 3. Germline CDR1 is ENHRY and CDR2 is SYGVKD. CDR3 region: CAISSGTGEETQYF. The CDR3 DNA reads as TGTGCCATCAGTTCCGGGACAGGGGAAGAGACCCAGTACTTC.

This clonotype showed up many times. This rearrangement joins TRBV10-3 to TRBJ2-7, with D possibly TRBD1 on 5 matching bases. Germline V gene data show CDR1 as ENHRY and CDR2 as SYGVKD. The CDR3 totals 15 residues. V lost 0 bases, J lost 3 bases, and 12 bases lay in between. CDR3 sequence reads: CAISESGRANYEQYF. DNA for the CDR3: TGTGCCATCAGTGAGTCAGGCAGGGCAAACTACGAGCAGTACTTC.

This clonotype has a count of ten or more. This chain connects TRBV18 to TRBJ1-1; no clear D gene. V shed 3 bases and J shed 10 bases, with 15 bases lying between them. This CDR3 contains 13 residues. The germline V gene encodes CDR1 KGHSH and CDR2 LQKENI. The CDR3 nucleotides read TGTGCCAGCTCACCCCCGGGTCCCCGTGGAGCTTTCTTT. Translated, it gives CASSPPGPRGAFF.

The chain links TRBV2 to TRBJ2-7; either TRBD1 or TRBD2 may supply D (5 bases each). The germline V gene encodes CDR1 SNHLY and CDR2 FYNNEI. Trimming stripped 0 bases from V and 3 bases from J, with 24 bases between. This CDR3 comprises 19 residues. CDR3 nucleotide sequence: TGTGCCAGCAGTGAAGCGTACGGGATCGAGGTTACAGGAGGCTACGAGCAGTACTTC. Translating gives CASSEAYGIEVTGGYEQYF.

In this sample, this clonotype turned up a few times. This rearrangement joins TRBV12-3 or TRBV12-4 to TRBJ2-6, with D possibly TRBD2 on 5 matching bases. This CDR3 is 16 amino acids long. Between the trimmed V and J ends, which lost 3 bases and 0 bases, there was a span of 9 bases. For the CDR3, the DNA is TGTGCCAGCAGTTTGGACTTTAGCTCTGGGGCCAACGTCCTGACTTTC. Residues: CASSLDFSSGANVLTF.

This clonotype was seen many times. The chain couples TRBV14 to TRBJ2-3, with 7 bases fitting TRBD2. The germline gives CDR1 SGHDN, CDR2 FVKESK. V dropped 4 bases and J dropped 0; count of bases not matched to a gene: 4. The CDR3 loop spans 15 amino acids. The CDR3 bases are TGTGCCAGCAGCCCCAGACTAGCCAGCACAGATACGCAGTATTTT. Its translation is CASSPRLASTDTQYF. The complete variable domain, with remaining parts taken from reference TRBV14 and TRBJ2-3, reads EAGVTQFPSHSVIEKGQTVTLRCDPISGHDNLYWYRRVMGKEIKFLLHFVKESKQDESGMPNNRFLAERTGGTYSTLKVQPAELEDSGVYFCASSPRLASTDTQYFGPGTRLTVL.

At least ten counts were recorded for this clonotype. The rearrangement joins TRBV6-5 to TRBJ2-3; perhaps D is TRBD1 or TRBD2 (5 bases each). Trimming pared 2 bases from V and 11 bases from J, leaving 17 bases between. There are 14 residues in the CDR3. Germline V gene lookup returns CDR1 MNHEY and CDR2 SVGAGI. The CDR3 protein is CASSYEPSGAGQYF. As DNA, the CDR3 is TGTGCCAGCAGTTACGAACCCTCCGGGGCGGGGCAGTATTTT.

This clonotype has at least ten counts. Here the CDR3 reads CAISRPPGPSPNEQFF. Here the CDR3 DNA reads TGTGCCATCAGCCGACCTCCGGGACCCAGTCCCAATGAGCAGTTCTTC. The V gene is TRBV10-3, the J gene TRBJ2-1, with D tentatively TRBD1 or TRBD2 (5 bases each). The length of the CDR3 is 16 residues. Germline V lookup: CDR1 ENHRY, CDR2 SYGVKD. The V end was cut by 6 bases, the J end by 6 bases, with 21 bases between.

Many counts were recorded for this clonotype. J is TRBJ2-5 and V is TRBV6-5; 9 bases fit TRBD2. V shed 2 bases, J shed 5 bases, and the junction held 6 bases outside the gene matches. The CDR3 is 15 residues long. CDR1 is MNHEY and CDR2 is SVGAGI in the germline V gene. CDR3 region: CASSYRIAGEETQYF. The CDR3 region has the DNA TGTGCCAGCAGTTACCGAATAGCGGGAGAGGAGACCCAGTACTTC.